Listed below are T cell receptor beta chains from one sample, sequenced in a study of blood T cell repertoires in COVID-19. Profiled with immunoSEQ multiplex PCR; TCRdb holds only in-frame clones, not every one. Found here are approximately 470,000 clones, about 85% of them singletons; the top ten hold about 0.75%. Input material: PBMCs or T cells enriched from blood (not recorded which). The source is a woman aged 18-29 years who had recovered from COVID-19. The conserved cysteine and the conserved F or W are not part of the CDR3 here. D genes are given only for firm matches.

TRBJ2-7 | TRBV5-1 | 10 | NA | ASSFPGYEQY
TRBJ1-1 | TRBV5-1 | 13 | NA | ASSLSTGANTEAF
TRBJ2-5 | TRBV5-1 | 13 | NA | ASSGEAQGRETQY
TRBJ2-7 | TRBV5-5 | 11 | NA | ASSLPGANEQY
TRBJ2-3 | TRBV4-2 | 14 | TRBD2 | ASSRRTSGSTDTQY
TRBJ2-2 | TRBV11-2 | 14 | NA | ASSLLGASLGGELF
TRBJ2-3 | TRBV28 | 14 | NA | ASSLERVKGTDTQY
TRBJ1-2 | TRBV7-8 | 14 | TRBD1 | ASSLRGTASNYGYT
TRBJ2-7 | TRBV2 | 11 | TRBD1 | ASRTDREYEQY
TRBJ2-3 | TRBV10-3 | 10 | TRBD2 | ATSGPTDTQY
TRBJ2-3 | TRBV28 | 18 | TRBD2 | ASSSPTGSGGAGGTDTQY
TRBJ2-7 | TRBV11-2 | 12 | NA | ASSLDMGGREQY
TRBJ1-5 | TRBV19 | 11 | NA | ASNSGSNQPQH
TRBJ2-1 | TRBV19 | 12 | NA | ASIMVLAHNEQF
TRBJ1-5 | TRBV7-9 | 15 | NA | ASSRGPQGSSNQPQH
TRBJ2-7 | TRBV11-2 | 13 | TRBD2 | ASSLPTSGGTIMY
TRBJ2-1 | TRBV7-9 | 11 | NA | ASVRGGSDEQF
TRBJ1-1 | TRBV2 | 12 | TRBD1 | ASSKTGGSTEAF
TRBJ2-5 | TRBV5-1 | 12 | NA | ASRGTGSGETQY
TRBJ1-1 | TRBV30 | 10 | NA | AWAGGNTEAF
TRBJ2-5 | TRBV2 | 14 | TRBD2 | ASSPSTSGGEETQY
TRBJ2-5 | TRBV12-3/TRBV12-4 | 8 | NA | ASSEETQY
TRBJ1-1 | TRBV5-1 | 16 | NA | ASSLGLLAAGGNTEAF
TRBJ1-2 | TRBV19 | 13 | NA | ASSIPERQNYGYT
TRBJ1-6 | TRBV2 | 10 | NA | ASSVEPPLIH
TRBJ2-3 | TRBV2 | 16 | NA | ASSQPLQGGGRVDTQY
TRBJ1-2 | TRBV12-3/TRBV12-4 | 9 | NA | ASSSGDGYT
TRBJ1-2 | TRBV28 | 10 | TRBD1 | ASSPGDRAYT
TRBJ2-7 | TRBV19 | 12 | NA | ASSRQANSYEQY
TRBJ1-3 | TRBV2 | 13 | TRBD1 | ASSEEGGGWNTIY
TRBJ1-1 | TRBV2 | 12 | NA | ASVPGETNTEAF
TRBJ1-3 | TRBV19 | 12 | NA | ASNPGDTGNTIY
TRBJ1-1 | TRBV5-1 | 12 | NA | ASSATVLNTEAF
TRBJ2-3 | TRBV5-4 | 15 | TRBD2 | ASSLYRGGLRTDTQY
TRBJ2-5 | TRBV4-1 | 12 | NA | ASSQDPGRETQY
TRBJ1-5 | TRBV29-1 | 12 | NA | SVGGSDSNQPQH
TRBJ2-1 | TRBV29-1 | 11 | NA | SVEVTGSESRF
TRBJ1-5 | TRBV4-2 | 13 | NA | ASSQDLRGNQPQH
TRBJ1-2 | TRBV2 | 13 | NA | ASSVEGDSNYGYT
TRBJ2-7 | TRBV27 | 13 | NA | ASRSLPRGGYEQY
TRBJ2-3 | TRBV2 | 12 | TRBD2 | ASSEGGGGDTQY
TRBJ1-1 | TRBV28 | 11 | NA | ASSLIGGTEAF
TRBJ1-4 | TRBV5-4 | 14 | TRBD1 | ASSSSQGAFSEKLF
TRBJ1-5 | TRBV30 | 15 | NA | AWSVDRQGLGNQPQH
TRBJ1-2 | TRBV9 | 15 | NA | ASSVAPTGIPNYGYT
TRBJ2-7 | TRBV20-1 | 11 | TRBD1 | SASGTARYEQY
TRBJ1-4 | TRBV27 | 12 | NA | ASSLQGANEKLF